The rows below give T cell receptor beta chains drawn from one sample of a study of human T cells and chemical hapten exposure. A single record per CDR3 protein comes from TCRdb applying MiXCR to the 5' RACE reads. The sample yields some 78,000 distinct CDR3 sequences, more than 7% seen once. These receptors originate from a male donor in good health. The CDR3 runs from the conserved cysteine through the conserved F or W. The D gene is left open where the match is weak. Clone size is not always given. Where it is, it says once, few, many or a class for expanded clones.

V gene	D gene	J gene	clone size	CDR3 DNA	CDR3 protein
TRBV5-6	.	TRBJ1-1	.	TGTGCCAGCAGCTGGAGGGAGTTCACTGAAGCTTTCTTT	CASSWREFTEAFF
TRBV6-2/TRBV6-3	TRBD1	TRBJ2-5	few	TGTGCCAGCAGTTACTCGGGGACAGGCGGGGAGACCCAGTACTTC	CASSYSGTGGETQYF
TRBV6-1	.	TRBJ2-1	many	TGTGCCAGCAGTGAAGCGCGGGGAAACTCCTACAATGAGCAGTTCTTC	CASSEARGNSYNEQFF
TRBV5-1	.	TRBJ1-2	.	TGCGCCAGCAGCTTGGCAGGGTACAACAATGGCTACACCTTC	CASSLAGYNNGYTF
TRBV5-1	TRBD1	TRBJ2-3	few	TGCGCCAGCAGCTTGGCTACAGGGGTCACCTCCACAGATACGCAGTATTTT	CASSLATGVTSTDTQYF
TRBV20-1	TRBD1	TRBJ1-2	many	TGCAGTGCTAGAGACCCGACAGGGGACTATGGCTACACCTTC	CSARDPTGDYGYTF
TRBV5-4	.	TRBJ2-3	few	TGTGCCAGCAGCCGCGACAGCTCTAGCACAGATACGCAGTATTTT	CASSRDSSSTDTQYF
TRBV20-1	TRBD1	TRBJ1-1	few	TGCAGTGCTAGAGGCGACAGGGGAGGGGACACTGAAGCTTTCTTT	CSARGDRGGDTEAFF
TRBV30	TRBD1	TRBJ2-1	few	TGTGCCTGGAGTCTCCTGACAGGGGGCTACAATGAGCAGTTCTTC	CAWSLLTGGYNEQFF
TRBV27	TRBD1	TRBJ2-7	many	TGTGCCAGCAGTTTAGGGACAGGGGGGAACGAGCAGTACTTC	CASSLGTGGNEQYF
TRBV12-3/TRBV12-4	TRBD1	TRBJ1-2	few	TGTGCCAGCAGTTTAAGAGGGGGCCTTGGGGACTATGGCTACACCTTC	CASSLRGGLGDYGYTF
TRBV12-3/TRBV12-4	.	TRBJ1-1	.	TGTGCCAGCAGTTTCAACAGGGCGACTGAAGCTTTCTTT	CASSFNRATEAFF
TRBV12-3/TRBV12-4	.	TRBJ2-1	many	TGTGCCAGCAGTTTTCGGCTTTTCCCTGAGCAGTTCTTC	CASSFRLFPEQFF
TRBV5-1	.	TRBJ1-1	.	TGCGCCAGCAGCTTGGCGCCGGGTTTGGATGAAGCTTTCTTT	CASSLAPGLDEAFF
TRBV3-1	.	TRBJ1-5	.	TGTGCCAGCAGCCCCCGACAGAGCAATCAGCCCCAGCATTTT	CASSPRQSNQPQHF
TRBV6-5	TRBD1	TRBJ2-7	.	TGTGCCAGCTCCGGGACAGGGGATCCCCTCTACGAGCAGTACTTC	CASSGTGDPLYEQYF
TRBV6-2/TRBV6-3	.	TRBJ2-7	few	TGTGCCAGCCGTAATATCATTTCCGACGGAGCCTCCTACGAGCAGTACTTC	CASRNIISDGASYEQYF
TRBV24-1	TRBD2	TRBJ2-2	.	TGTGCCACCAGTGAGGCGGGACTAGCCGGGGAGCTGTTTTTT	CATSEAGLAGELFF
TRBV6-6	TRBD1	TRBJ2-6	.	TGTGCCAGCAGCCCTACAGGGGTCCTCTCTGGGGCCAACGTCCTGACTTTC	CASSPTGVLSGANVLTF
TRBV20-1	TRBD2	TRBJ2-7	many	TGCAGTGTAGGTAGCGGGAGGTCCCGAACCTACGAGCAGTACTTC	CSVGSGRSRTYEQYF
TRBV3-1	.	TRBJ2-5	few	TGTGCCAGCAGCCAAGTCGGGTCCCAAGAGACCCAGTACTTC	CASSQVGSQETQYF
TRBV29-1	.	TRBJ2-1	few	TGCAGCGTTGTGGGGGTGGGAAATGAGCAGTTCTTC	CSVVGVGNEQFF
TRBV3-1	.	TRBJ1-1	many	TGTGCCAGCAGCCAAGTACGGGGGTTAACTGAAGCTTTCTTT	CASSQVRGLTEAFF